A selection of T cell receptor beta chains follows, all from one sample in a study of T-cell reconstitution after alpha-beta-depleted transplantation in children. TCRdb redid the calling of the PCR reads with MiXCR, one entry per CDR3 protein. The table records 65,000 to 85,000 distinct CDR3 sequences, approximately 11% of them present only once. Sequenced material: PBMCs, taken before TCRalphabeta/CD19-depleted stem cell transplant. All receptors come from a boy aged 10-17 years with acute myeloid leukemia, due to receive a stem cell transplant. Both conserved end residues are part of each CDR3. D genes are given only for firm matches. The listing skips clone size in some rows; elsewhere it reads once, few, many or a size class.

V gene,J gene,clone size,D gene,CDR3 protein,CDR3 DNA
TRBV11-2,TRBJ2-3,many,TRBD1,CASSPGQGTDTQYF,TGTGCCAGCAGCCCAGGACAGGGCACAGATACGCAGTATTTT
TRBV12-3/TRBV12-4,TRBJ1-5,many,-,CASRKAAASNQPQHF,TGTGCCAGCAGGAAAGCAGCAGCCTCGAATCAGCCCCAGCATTTT
TRBV5-1,TRBJ2-7,many,-,CASSLGGRYEQYF,TGCGCCAGCAGCTTGGGGGGAAGATACGAGCAGTACTTC
TRBV20-1,TRBJ1-2,many,-,CSAHSVAGMSAYTF,TGCAGTGCTCATTCGGTGGCCGGTATGTCAGCCTACACCTTC
TRBV2,TRBJ1-4,-,-,CASREQVTDEKLFF,TGTGCCAGCAGGGAACAGGTTACTGATGAAAAACTGTTTTTT
TRBV29-1,TRBJ2-1,many,TRBD2,CSVEGLAYSSYNEQFF,TGCAGCGTGGAGGGACTAGCGTATAGCTCCTACAATGAGCAGTTCTTC
TRBV5-1,TRBJ2-6,many,-,CASSLAKRGPSSGANVLTF,TGCGCCAGCAGCTTGGCCAAGAGAGGGCCCTCCTCTGGGGCCAACGTCCTGACTTTC
TRBV29-1,TRBJ2-4,many,-,CSVADPRSGEVAAKNIQYF,TGCAGCGTGGCCGATCCCAGGTCAGGGGAGGTTGCAGCCAAAAACATTCAGTACTTC
TRBV14,TRBJ1-4,many,-,CASSQRRFEKLFF,TGTGCCAGCAGCCAACGGAGATTTGAAAAACTGTTTTTT
TRBV9,TRBJ2-1,many,-,CASSLQRAPGNEQFF,TGTGCCAGCAGTCTTCAGCGGGCCCCTGGGAATGAGCAGTTCTTC
TRBV4-3,TRBJ2-7,many,-,CASSQDRPSEQYF,TGCGCCAGCAGCCAAGATAGGCCCTCCGAGCAGTACTTC
TRBV12-3/TRBV12-4,TRBJ2-2,many,-,CASTKREAGELFF,TGTGCCAGCACTAAAAGGGAGGCCGGGGAGCTGTTTTTT
TRBV6-2/TRBV6-3,TRBJ1-2,many,-,CASSYSRGQGKGYTF,TGTGCCAGCAGTTACTCGAGAGGACAAGGGAAAGGCTACACCTTC
TRBV10-3,TRBJ1-6,many,-,CAISDGVQNSPLHF,TGTGCCATCAGTGACGGGGTCCAGAATTCACCCCTCCACTTT
TRBV6-5,TRBJ1-6,many,-,CASSRRYNSPLHF,TGTGCCAGCAGTCGACGTTATAATTCACCCCTCCACTTT
TRBV29-1,TRBJ2-1,-,TRBD2,CSVETSGNNEQFF,TGCAGCGTTGAGACTAGCGGGAACAATGAGCAGTTCTTC
TRBV18,TRBJ1-2,-,TRBD1,CASSPSTGANNYGYTF,TGTGCCAGCTCACCATCCACAGGGGCGAATAACTATGGCTACACCTTC
TRBV11-2,TRBJ2-2,many,TRBD2,CASSSPVLAGGISGELFF,TGTGCCAGCAGCTCGCCCGTGCTAGCGGGAGGGATCAGCGGGGAGCTGTTTTTT
TRBV20-1,TRBJ2-7,many,-,CSAVWTGSFSYEQYF,TGCAGTGCCGTTTGGACCGGATCATTCTCCTACGAGCAGTACTTC
TRBV25-1,TRBJ1-1,many,TRBD1,CASSESTGGTEAFF,TGTGCCAGCAGTGAGTCGACAGGGGGGACTGAAGCTTTCTTT
TRBV29-1,TRBJ2-5,many,-,CSAAPQETQYF,TGCAGCGCCGCGCCCCAAGAGACCCAGTACTTC
TRBV11-2,TRBJ2-7,-,-,CASSQGGPNSYEQYF,TGTGCCAGCAGCCAAGGTGGCCCTAACTCCTACGAGCAGTACTTC
TRBV5-4,TRBJ2-2,-,-,CASSLIGARNTGELFF,TGTGCCAGCAGCTTGATAGGGGCGCGGAACACCGGGGAGCTGTTTTTT
TRBV28,TRBJ2-3,many,-,CASSLRQTDTQYF,TGTGCCAGCAGTTTACGCCAGACGGATACGCAGTATTTT
TRBV10-3,TRBJ1-3,-,-,CAISGSSSGNTIYF,TGTGCCATCAGTGGCTCGAGCTCTGGAAACACCATATATTTT
TRBV7-2,TRBJ2-7,many,TRBD2,CASSQSGTSGRAFVDEQYF,TGTGCCAGCAGCCAGTCCGGGACTAGCGGGAGGGCCTTTGTTGACGAGCAGTACTTC
TRBV20-1,TRBJ2-2,many,-,CSAYQGPGNTGELFF,TGCAGTGCTTATCAGGGGCCGGGGAACACCGGGGAGCTGTTTTTT
TRBV7-9,TRBJ2-1,few,TRBD1,CASSATPDTGGYNEQFF,TGTGCCAGCAGCGCTACACCCGATACAGGGGGCTACAATGAGCAGTTCTTC
TRBV28,TRBJ1-2,many,TRBD1,CASSFWDSANYGYTF,TGTGCCAGCAGTTTTTGGGACAGTGCCAACTATGGCTACACCTTC
TRBV3-1,TRBJ2-5,many,-,CASSHAAGAGVKTQYF,TGTGCCAGCAGCCACGCTGCCGGGGCCGGGGTGAAGACCCAGTACTTC
TRBV27,TRBJ1-1,many,-,CATYPSGAGTRAFF,TGTGCCACCTACCCCTCGGGCGCAGGGACTCGAGCTTTCTTT
TRBV20-1,TRBJ2-5,many,-,CSAREGSLDQETQYF,TGCAGTGCTAGGGAGGGCAGTCTAGATCAAGAGACCCAGTACTTC
TRBV6-5,TRBJ2-2,many,TRBD1,CASSYPDRANTGELFF,TGTGCCAGCAGTTACCCGGACAGGGCGAACACCGGGGAGCTGTTTTTT
TRBV27,TRBJ2-6,medium-sized,-,CASSPDGSGANVLTF,TGTGCCAGCAGTCCTGACGGGTCTGGGGCCAACGTCCTGACTTTC
TRBV7-2,TRBJ2-7,many,-,CASSLGGGRSYEQYF,TGTGCCAGCAGCTTAGGGGGCGGCCGATCCTACGAGCAGTACTTC
TRBV7-9,TRBJ2-5,many,-,CASSLRDAVQEETQYF,TGTGCCAGCAGCTTAAGGGACGCCGTTCAAGAAGAGACCCAGTACTTC
TRBV5-4,TRBJ1-4,many,-,CASSFGQSNEKLFF,TGTGCCAGCAGCTTTGGACAGTCTAATGAAAAACTGTTTTTT
TRBV20-1,TRBJ2-1,many,-,CSARGLLFHNEQFF,TGCAGTGCTCGTGGACTCCTTTTCCACAATGAGCAGTTCTTC
TRBV5-1,TRBJ2-3,many,TRBD2,CASSPGLAGGADTQYF,TGCGCCAGCAGCCCTGGACTAGCGGGAGGAGCAGATACGCAGTATTTT
TRBV6-1,TRBJ1-5,many,-,CASSPLAGNSNQPQHF,TGTGCCAGCAGTCCTCTCGCGGGAAATAGCAATCAGCCCCAGCATTTT
TRBV12-3/TRBV12-4,TRBJ1-6,many,TRBD1,CASSPRQGSYNSPLHF,TGTGCCAGCAGTCCTCGACAGGGGAGTTATAATTCACCCCTCCACTTT
TRBV29-1,TRBJ2-3,many,TRBD2,CSVGATSGSTDTQYF,TGCAGCGTTGGGGCGACTAGCGGGAGCACAGATACGCAGTATTTT